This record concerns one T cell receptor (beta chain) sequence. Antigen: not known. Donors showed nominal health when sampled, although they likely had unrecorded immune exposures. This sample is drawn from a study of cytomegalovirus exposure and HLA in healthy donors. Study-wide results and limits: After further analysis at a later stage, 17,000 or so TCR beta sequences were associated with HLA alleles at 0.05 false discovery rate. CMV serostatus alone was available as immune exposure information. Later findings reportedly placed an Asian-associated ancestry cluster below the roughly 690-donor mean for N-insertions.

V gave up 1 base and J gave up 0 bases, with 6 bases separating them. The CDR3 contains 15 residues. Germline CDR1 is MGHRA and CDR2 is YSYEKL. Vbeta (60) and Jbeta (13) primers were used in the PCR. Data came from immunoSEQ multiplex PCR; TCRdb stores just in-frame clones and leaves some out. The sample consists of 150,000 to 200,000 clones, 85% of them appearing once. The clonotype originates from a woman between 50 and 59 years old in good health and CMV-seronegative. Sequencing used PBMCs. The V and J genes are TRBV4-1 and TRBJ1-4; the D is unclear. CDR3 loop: CASSQVPTTNEKLFF. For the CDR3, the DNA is TGCGCCAGCAGCCAAGTCCCTACAACTAATGAAAAACTGTTTTTT.